This TCR beta chain was sequenced during a study of blood T cell repertoires in COVID-19. About the study: Italy, Spain and the United States were the sources of the convalescent and acute COVID-19 samples. T cells, B-cell-depleted T cells, or PBMCs supplied cDNA or gDNA.

Recruits, aged 18 to 89 years, lived in about two dozen US areas. CDR1 and CDR2 from the germline V gene are SGHRS and YFSETQ. The CDR3 length is 16 residues. The V gene end was trimmed by 0 bases and the J gene end by 2 bases; junction bases not matched to a gene: 5. Original handling: Amplification of reference gene primers was used by the study to estimate nucleated cell counts. Generated by immunoSEQ multiplex PCR, the TCRdb table keeps only in-frame clones and is missing some. The DNA gave D and trimming, while V, J and clone size come from that table. The sample contains some 400,000 clones, roughly 86% of which appear only once.

The sequenced material came from PBMCs or T cells enriched from blood (not recorded which). The sequence was collected from a man younger than 45 who had recovered from COVID-19. The rearrangement uses TRBV5-1 and TRBJ1-3, with TRBD1 matching 7 bases. In nucleotides, the CDR3 is TGCGCCAGCAGCTTGGTGCAGGGGGGAGCTGGAAACACCATATATTTT. Amino acid sequence: CASSLVQGGAGNTIYF. The full variable domain, its missing parts supplied by reference TRBV5-1 and TRBJ1-3, is KAGVTQTPRYLIKTRGQQVTLSCSPISGHRSVSWYQQTPGQGLQFLFEYFSETQRNKGNFPGRFSGRQFSNSRSEMNVSTLELGDSALYLCASSLVQGGAGNTIYFGEGSWLTVV.